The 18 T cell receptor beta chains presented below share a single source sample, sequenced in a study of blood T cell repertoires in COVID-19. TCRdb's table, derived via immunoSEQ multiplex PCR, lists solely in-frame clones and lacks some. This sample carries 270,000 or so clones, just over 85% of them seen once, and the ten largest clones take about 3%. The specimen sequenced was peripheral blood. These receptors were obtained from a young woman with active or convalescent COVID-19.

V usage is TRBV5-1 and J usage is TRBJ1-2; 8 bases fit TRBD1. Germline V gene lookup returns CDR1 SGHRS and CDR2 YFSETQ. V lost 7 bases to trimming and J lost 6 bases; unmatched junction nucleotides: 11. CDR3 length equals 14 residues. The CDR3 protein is CASHRGSLGDGYTF. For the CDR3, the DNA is TGCGCCAGCCACAGGGGGTCCTTAGGGGATGGCTACACCTTC.

CDR3 protein: CASSRDRGEPETQYF. The CDR3, as DNA: TGTGCCAGCAGCCGGGACAGGGGGGAGCCAGAGACCCAGTACTTC. The chain carries TRBV7-2 and TRBJ2-5; 11 positions agree with TRBD1. Germline V gene lookup returns CDR1 SGHTA and CDR2 FQGNSA. The junction had 6 bases not matched to a gene; V was cut back by 5 bases and J by 4 bases. This CDR3 region has 15 residues.

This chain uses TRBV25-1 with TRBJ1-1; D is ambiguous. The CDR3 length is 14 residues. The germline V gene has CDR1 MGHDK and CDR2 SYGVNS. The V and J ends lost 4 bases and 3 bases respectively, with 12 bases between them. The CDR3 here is CASSGPGVDTEAFF. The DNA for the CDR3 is TGTGCCAGCAGTGGCCCGGGAGTGGACACTGAAGCTTTCTTT.

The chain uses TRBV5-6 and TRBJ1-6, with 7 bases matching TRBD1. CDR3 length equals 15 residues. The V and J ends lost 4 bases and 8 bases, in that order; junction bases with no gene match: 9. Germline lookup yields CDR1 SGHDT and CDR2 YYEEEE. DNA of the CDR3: TGTGCCAGCAGCCGTTACCGGGACAGTTATTCACCCCTCCACTTT. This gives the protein CASSRYRDSYSPLHF. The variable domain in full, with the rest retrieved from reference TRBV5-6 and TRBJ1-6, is DAGVTQSPTHLIKTRGQQVTLRCSPKSGHDTVSWYQQALGQGPQFIFQYYEEEERQRGNFPDRFSGHQFPNYSSELNVNALLLGDSALYLCASSRYRDSYSPLHFGNGTRLTVT.

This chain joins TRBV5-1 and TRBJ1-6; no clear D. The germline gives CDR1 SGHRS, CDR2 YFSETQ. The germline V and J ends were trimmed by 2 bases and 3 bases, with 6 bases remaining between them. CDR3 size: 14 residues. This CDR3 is CASSLEGYNSPLHF. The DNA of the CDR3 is TGCGCCAGCAGCTTAGAGGGCTATAATTCACCCCTCCACTTT.

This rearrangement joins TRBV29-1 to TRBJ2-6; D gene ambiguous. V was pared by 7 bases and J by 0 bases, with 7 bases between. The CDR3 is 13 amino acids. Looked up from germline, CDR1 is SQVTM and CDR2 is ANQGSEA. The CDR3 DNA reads TGCAGCGCTGCCTACTCTGGGGCCAACGTCCTGACTTTC. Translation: CSAAYSGANVLTF.

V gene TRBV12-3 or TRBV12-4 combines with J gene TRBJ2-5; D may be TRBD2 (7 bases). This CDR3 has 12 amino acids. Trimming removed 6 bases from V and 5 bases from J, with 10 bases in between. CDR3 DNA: TGTGCCAGCAGCGGGGGGCCGGAGACCCAGTACTTC. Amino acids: CASSGGPETQYF.

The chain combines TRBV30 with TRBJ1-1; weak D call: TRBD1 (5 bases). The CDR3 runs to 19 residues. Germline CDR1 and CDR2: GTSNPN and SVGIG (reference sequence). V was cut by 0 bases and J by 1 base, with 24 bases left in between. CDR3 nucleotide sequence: TGTGCCTGGAGTGTACTGGTTTGGGTAGGAGGGGAAAGGAACACTGAAGCTTTCTTT. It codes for CAWSVLVWVGGERNTEAFF.

In DNA form, the CDR3 reads TGTGCCAGCAGCAACCTAGCGGGGGGGCAGTTCTTC. Its protein is CASSNLAGGQFF. V gene TRBV7-2 combines with J gene TRBJ2-1; TRBD2 agrees at 11 bases. This CDR3 has 12 residues. Losses at the gene ends were 5 bases for V and 12 bases for J; bases not matched to a gene: 3. The germline gives CDR1 SGHTA, CDR2 FQGNSA.

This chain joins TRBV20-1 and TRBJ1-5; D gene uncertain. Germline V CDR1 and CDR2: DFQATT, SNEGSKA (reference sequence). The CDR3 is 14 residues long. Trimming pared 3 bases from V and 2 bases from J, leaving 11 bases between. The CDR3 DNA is TGCAGTGCTAGTGCCCCGGTGGGCAATCAGCCCCAGCATTTT. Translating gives CSASAPVGNQPQHF.

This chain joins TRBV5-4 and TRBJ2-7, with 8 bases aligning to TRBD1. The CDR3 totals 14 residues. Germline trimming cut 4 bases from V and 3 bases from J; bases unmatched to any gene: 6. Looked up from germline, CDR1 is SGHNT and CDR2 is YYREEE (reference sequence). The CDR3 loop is CASSRRQGRYEQYF. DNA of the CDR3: TGTGCCAGCAGCAGGAGACAGGGGCGCTACGAGCAGTACTTC.

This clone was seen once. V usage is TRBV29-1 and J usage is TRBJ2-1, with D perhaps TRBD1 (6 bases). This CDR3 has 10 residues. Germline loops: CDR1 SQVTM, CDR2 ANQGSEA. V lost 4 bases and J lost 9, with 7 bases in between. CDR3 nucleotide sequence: TGCAGCGTTGGACAGGTTGAGCAGTTCTTC. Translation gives CSVGQVEQFF.

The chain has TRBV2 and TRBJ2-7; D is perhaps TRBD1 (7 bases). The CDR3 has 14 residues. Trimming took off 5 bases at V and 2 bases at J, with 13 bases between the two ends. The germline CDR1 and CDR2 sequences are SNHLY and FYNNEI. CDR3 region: CASSRGGTAYEQYF. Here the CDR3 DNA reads TGTGCCAGCAGTCGAGGGGGGACAGCCTACGAGCAGTACTTC.

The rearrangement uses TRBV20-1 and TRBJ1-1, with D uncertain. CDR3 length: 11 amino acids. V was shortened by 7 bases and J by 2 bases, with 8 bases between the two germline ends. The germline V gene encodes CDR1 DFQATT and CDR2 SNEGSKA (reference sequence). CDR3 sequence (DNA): TGCAGTGTGCGGACTAACACTGAAGCTTTCTTT. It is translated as CSVRTNTEAFF.

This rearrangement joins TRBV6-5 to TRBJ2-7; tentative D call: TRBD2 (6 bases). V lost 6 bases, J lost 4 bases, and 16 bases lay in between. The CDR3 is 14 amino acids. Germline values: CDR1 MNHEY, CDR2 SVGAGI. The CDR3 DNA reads TGTGCCAGCAGGGGGATTACCGGGGGTTACGAGCAGTACTTC. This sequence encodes CASRGITGGYEQYF.

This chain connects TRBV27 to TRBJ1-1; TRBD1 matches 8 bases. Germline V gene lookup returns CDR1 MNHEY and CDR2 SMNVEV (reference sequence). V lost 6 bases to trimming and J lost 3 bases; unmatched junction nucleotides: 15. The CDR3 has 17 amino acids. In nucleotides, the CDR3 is TGTGCCAGCAGCCTTGGCAGGGGGCTTAAGAGGCACACTGAAGCTTTCTTT. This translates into CASSLGRGLKRHTEAFF.

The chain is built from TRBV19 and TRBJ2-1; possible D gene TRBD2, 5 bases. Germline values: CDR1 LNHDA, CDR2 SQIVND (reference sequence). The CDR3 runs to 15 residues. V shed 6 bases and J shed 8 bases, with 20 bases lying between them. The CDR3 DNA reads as TGTGCCAGTAGCCCAGGCCGTTACGGGAACGATGAGCAGTTCTTC. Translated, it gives CASSPGRYGNDEQFF. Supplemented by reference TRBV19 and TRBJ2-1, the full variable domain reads DGGITQSPKYLFRKEGQNVTLSCEQNLNHDAMYWYRQDPGQGLRLIYYSQIVNDFQKGDIAEGYSVSREKKESFPLTVTSAQKNPTAFYLCASSPGRYGNDEQFFGPGTRLTVL.

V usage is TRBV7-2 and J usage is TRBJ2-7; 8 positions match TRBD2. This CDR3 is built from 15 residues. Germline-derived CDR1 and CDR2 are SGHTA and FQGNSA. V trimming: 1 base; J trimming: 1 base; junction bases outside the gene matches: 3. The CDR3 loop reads CASSLVRGVSYEQYF. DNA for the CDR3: TGTGCCAGCAGCTTAGTGCGGGGGGTATCCTACGAGCAGTACTTC.